This T cell receptor (beta chain) came from a study of blood T cell repertoires in COVID-19. The overall study: From T cells, B-cell-depleted T cells, or PBMCs came the material, which was cDNA or gDNA.

This clone came up once. Trimming left V 0 bases short and J 0 bases short, with 10 bases between. Germline-derived CDR1 and CDR2 are SGHTS and YDEGEE. The CDR3 runs to 16 residues. The assay was immunoSEQ multiplex PCR, and TCRdb's table has in-frame clones only and misses some. The sample lists about 140,000 clones; about nine tenths were seen once. The sample consisted of peripheral blood. V gene TRBV5-8 combines with J gene TRBJ1-3, with unresolved D. This receptor was identified in a man aged 50 to 60 with active or convalescent COVID-19. The CDR3 DNA reads as TGTGCCAGCAGCTTGGGGACTACCAGCTCTGGAAACACCATATATTTT. Translating it yields CASSLGTTSSGNTIYF.